One and the same sample provided the 26 T cell receptor beta chains below, sequenced in a study of shared clonotypes between healthy human individuals. Only in-frame clones appear in the TCRdb table, and some are missing; sequencing was by immunoSEQ multiplex PCR. The data contain 2,500,000 or so clones, approximately 90% of them singletons. The sample was naive CD4+ T cells sorted from blood. The subset: CD45RA+ positively selected. The receptors derive from a man in his late teens or twenties in good health.

V usage is TRBV6-5 and J usage is TRBJ1-6; 8 bases fit TRBD1. The V gene's germline CDR1 is MNHEY and CDR2 SVGAGI. Trimming removed 6 bases from V and 7 bases from J; junction bases left unmatched: 5. This CDR3 is built from 14 residues. The DNA of the CDR3 is TGTGCCAGCAGGGGACAGGTTACCAATTCACCCCTCCACTTT. This gives the protein CASRGQVTNSPLHF.

Turning to this clone: One junction end does not reproduce the germline sequence, and a read error may be involved. The genes are TRBV20-1 and TRBJ2-5; D possibly corresponds to TRBD2 (5 bases). From germline, CDR1 is DFQATT and CDR2 SNEGSKA (reference sequence). This CDR3 is built from 11 residues. Here the CDR3 reads CSASWGEAQYF. The CDR3, as DNA: TGCAGTGCAAGCTGGGGAGAGGCCCAGTACTTC.

The chain links TRBV7-2 to TRBJ2-6; 7 positions match TRBD1. After removal of 2 bases from V and 2 bases from J, the junction contained 9 bases not matched to a gene. Germline V CDR1 and CDR2: SGHTA, FQGNSA. The CDR3 extends over 18 amino acids. The CDR3: CASSLKRGLLTGANVLTF. The CDR3 nucleotides read TGTGCCAGCAGCTTAAAGAGGGGGCTTTTAACTGGGGCCAACGTCCTGACTTTC. Variable domain in full (rest from reference TRBV7-2 and TRBJ2-6): GAGVSQSPSNKVTEKGKDVELRCDPISGHTALYWYRQSLGQGLEFLIYFQGNSAPDKSGLPSDRFSAERTGGSVSTLTIQRTQQEDSAVYLCASSLKRGLLTGANVLTFGAGSRLTVL.

This chain links TRBV7-2 with TRBJ1-1; no definite D call. CDR1 and CDR2 from the germline V gene are SGHTA and FQGNSA. This CDR3 contains 15 residues. Trimming removed 3 bases at V and 0 bases at J, with 11 bases between. The CDR3 region has the DNA TGTGCCAGCAGCTTGGTCCAGGCCCTGAACACTGAAGCTTTCTTT. Residues: CASSLVQALNTEAFF.

With respect to this clone: The same CDR3 is also encoded by other DNA sequences in this sample. The gene calls are TRBV28 and TRBJ2-1; D possibly corresponds to TRBD1 (5 bases). The V end lost 4 bases, the J end lost 1 base, and 14 bases lay between the germline ends. The germline gives CDR1 MDHEN, CDR2 SYDVKM. The CDR3 covers 16 residues. This CDR3 reads CASSSPGRGSYNEQFF. The DNA of the CDR3 is TGTGCCAGCAGTTCCCCCGGAAGGGGATCCTACAATGAGCAGTTCTTC.

The chain combines TRBV7-8 with TRBJ2-1; the match to TRBD2 covers 11 bases. The CDR3 sequence is 16 residues long. The germline V gene has CDR1 SGHVS and CDR2 FQNEAQ. V was clipped by 1 base and J by 8 bases; unmatched bases: 7. The CDR3 region is CASSLGELAGVDEQFF. CDR3 nucleotides: TGTGCCAGCAGCTTAGGGGAACTAGCGGGAGTTGATGAGCAGTTCTTC. The whole variable domain, filled in from reference TRBV7-8 and TRBJ2-1, reads GAGVSQSPRYKVAKRGQDVALRCDPISGHVSLFWYQQALGQGPEFLTYFQNEAQLDKSGLPSDRFFAERPEGSVSTLKIQRTQQEDSAVYLCASSLGELAGVDEQFFGPGTRLTVL.

The genes are TRBV5-4 and TRBJ2-3; the D is unclear. V lost 3 bases and J lost 6, with 11 bases in between. Per germline, CDR1 SGHNT and CDR2 YYREEE (reference sequence). The CDR3 totals 13 residues. This CDR3 reads CASSSNAADTQYF. CDR3 bases: TGTGCCAGCAGCTCGAACGCCGCGGATACGCAGTATTTT.

The chain employs TRBV2 and TRBJ2-5; D is possibly TRBD2 (6 bases). V lost 1 base and J lost 3, with 15 bases in between. The CDR3 runs to 16 residues. Germline V gives CDR1 SNHLY, CDR2 FYNNEI. In nucleotides, the CDR3 is TGTGCCAGCAGTGAAGTGGGATGGGAGGCTGAAGAGACCCAGTACTTC. The encoded protein is CASSEVGWEAEETQYF.

The chain joins TRBV5-1 to TRBJ2-5, with 7 bases aligning to TRBD2. This CDR3 comprises 15 residues. Trimming took 3 bases from V and 1 from J; bases not matched to a gene: 6. Germline V gene sequence: CDR1 SGHRS, CDR2 YFSETQ. This CDR3 reads CASSSGGGPQETQYF. The DNA of the CDR3 is TGCGCCAGCAGCTCAGGCGGGGGACCCCAAGAGACCCAGTACTTC.

CDR3 loop: CASSPRGGVEKLFF. The CDR3 nucleotides are TGTGCCAGCAGCCCCCGTGGAGGGGTCGAAAAACTGTTTTTT. This chain joins TRBV14 and TRBJ1-4; the D gene is possibly TRBD1 (5 bases). V lost 4 bases to trimming and J lost 8 bases, with 14 bases between them. The CDR3 covers 14 residues. From germline, CDR1 is SGHDN and CDR2 FVKESK.

V is TRBV6-1 and J is TRBJ1-2, with a possible D match to TRBD1 (5 bases). CDR3 length: 14 amino acids. Germline V gene sequence: CDR1 MNHNS, CDR2 SASEGT. With 6 bases removed from V and 5 bases from J, the gap between germline ends came to 16 bases. CDR3 sequence reads: CASRLSGLVYGYTF. The CDR3 DNA sequence: TGTGCCAGCAGGCTATCGGGGCTAGTATATGGCTACACCTTC.

This clone was detected only once. The V and J genes are TRBV28 and TRBJ2-7, with 9 bases lining up with TRBD1. Germline V gene sequence: CDR1 MDHEN, CDR2 SYDVKM. The CDR3 totals 13 residues. The junction had 10 bases not matched to a gene; V was cut back by 10 bases and J by 6 bases. The CDR3 sequence is CATLQGALGEQYF. The CDR3 DNA follows: TGTGCCACCCTACAGGGGGCTTTGGGCGAGCAGTACTTC.

To note about this clone: Other DNA sequences within the sample encode an identical CDR3. The chain couples TRBV11-2 to TRBJ2-3, with TRBD2 matching over 8 bases. J lost 0 bases, V lost 5 bases, and 4 bases had no gene match. The CDR3 is made up of 15 amino acids. Germline assignment: CDR1 SGHAT and CDR2 FQNNGV. CDR3 DNA: TGTGCCAGCAGCCTTAGCGGGATCAGCACAGATACGCAGTATTTT. This gives the protein CASSLSGISTDTQYF. The whole variable domain, filled in from reference TRBV11-2 and TRBJ2-3, reads EAGVAQSPRYKIIEKRQSVAFWCNPISGHATLYWYQQILGQGPKLLIQFQNNGVVDDSQLPKDRFSAERLKGVDSTLKIQPAKLEDSAVYLCASSLSGISTDTQYFGPGTRLTVL.

The CDR3 loop reads CASSSPLRDRGGEQYF. The CDR3 region has the DNA TGTGCCAGCAGTTCGCCACTCCGGGACAGGGGAGGGGAGCAGTACTTC. This sequence joins TRBV27 and TRBJ2-7; the match to TRBD1 covers 10 bases. The V and J ends lost 4 bases and 7 bases, in that order; junction bases with no gene match: 13. Germline CDR1 and CDR2: MNHEY and SMNVEV (reference sequence). The CDR3 loop spans 16 amino acids.

The chain links TRBV27 to TRBJ1-2; D call uncertain. V dropped 3 bases and J dropped 4 bases, with 9 bases sitting between them. Germline V gene lookup returns CDR1 MNHEY and CDR2 SMNVEV (reference sequence). The CDR3 totals 13 residues. The CDR3 nucleotides are TGTGCCAGCAGTTTGGACGGCTCCTATGGCTACACCTTC. It translates to CASSLDGSYGYTF.

For this clone: This specimen includes other DNA sequences encoding the same CDR3. The chain is built from TRBV5-1 and TRBJ1-1, with D possibly being TRBD1 (6 bases). V was pared by 4 bases and J by 0 bases, with 13 bases between. Germline loops: CDR1 SGHRS, CDR2 YFSETQ. The CDR3 length is 15 residues. The CDR3 reads CASSPGQTLNTEAFF. The CDR3 bases are TGCGCCAGCAGCCCAGGACAGACCTTGAACACTGAAGCTTTCTTT.

The chain has TRBV4-1 and TRBJ2-3; 9 nucleotides match TRBD2. The CDR3 contains 17 residues. Per germline, CDR1 MGHRA and CDR2 YSYEKL. The ends lost 7 bases at V and 5 bases at J; junction bases unmatched: 16. CDR3 amino acids: CASTLKREAGGGDTQYF. CDR3 DNA: TGCGCCAGCACCCTGAAGCGGGAAGCGGGAGGAGGAGATACGCAGTATTTT.

V gene TRBV7-9 combines with J gene TRBJ1-5; D not resolved. The CDR3 extends over 12 amino acids. V lost 7 bases to trimming and J lost 4 bases, with 8 bases between them. The V gene's germline CDR1 is SEHNR and CDR2 FQNEAQ (reference sequence). The CDR3 sequence: CASMGPNQPQHF. The CDR3 coding sequence is TGTGCCAGCATGGGCCCAAATCAGCCCCAGCATTTT.

The V and J genes are TRBV15 and TRBJ2-7; 9 nucleotides align to TRBD1. Germline V gives CDR1 LNHNV, CDR2 YYDKDF (reference sequence). The CDR3 runs to 14 residues. The trim removed 3 bases at V and 5 bases at J, leaving 5 bases unmatched. This CDR3 is CATSRRTGADEQYF. Written as DNA, the CDR3 is TGTGCCACCAGCAGGAGGACAGGGGCCGACGAGCAGTACTTC.

The chain joins TRBV5-1 to TRBJ1-1; D is perhaps TRBD1 (6 bases). Germline-derived CDR1 and CDR2 are SGHRS and YFSETQ. V was clipped by 4 bases and J by 1 base, with 8 bases between them. The CDR3 covers 13 residues. The CDR3 nucleotides read TGCGCCAGCAGCGTGACAGGGAACACTGAAGCTTTCTTT. It is translated as CASSVTGNTEAFF.

The gene calls are TRBV27 and TRBJ1-5; D might be TRBD1 (6 bases). The CDR3 sequence is 13 residues long. Germline V gene sequence: CDR1 MNHEY, CDR2 SMNVEV (reference sequence). V dropped 6 bases and J dropped 5 bases, with 11 bases sitting between them. The CDR3 reads CASSYREDQPQHF. The CDR3 DNA sequence: TGTGCCAGCAGCTACAGGGAGGATCAGCCCCAGCATTTT.

This chain links TRBV6-1 with TRBJ1-5; D might be TRBD1 (6 bases). V was cut by 4 bases and J by 4 bases, with 11 bases left in between. Germline-derived CDR1 and CDR2 are MNHNS and SASEGT. This CDR3 spans 14 amino acids. CDR3 sequence reads: CASSGFRGNQPQHF. The CDR3 DNA reads TGTGCCAGCAGTGGCTTTAGGGGGAATCAGCCCCAGCATTTT.

This clone has a single count. The chain uses TRBV5-4 and TRBJ1-1; tentatively, D is TRBD1 (5 bases). The CDR3 totals 14 residues. With 2 bases removed from V and 2 bases from J, the gap between germline ends came to 10 bases. The germline V gene encodes CDR1 SGHNT and CDR2 YYREEE (reference sequence). The CDR3 DNA sequence: TGTGCCAGCAGCTTCGGGGCAGACAACACTGAAGCTTTCTTT. Translated: CASSFGADNTEAFF.

The rearrangement links TRBV4-1 to TRBJ1-5; 7 nucleotides line up with TRBD1. V lost 2 bases, J lost 1 base, and 5 bases stayed unmatched. Germline CDR1 reads MGHRA; CDR2 reads YSYEKL. The CDR3 length is 16 residues. The CDR3 DNA reads as TGCGCCAGCAGCCAAAGGTCACAGGGGAGCAATCAGCCCCAGCATTTT. Encoded protein: CASSQRSQGSNQPQHF.

The CDR3 region is CASSLEAVTPWGEQFF. For the CDR3, the DNA is TGCGCCAGCAGCTTGGAGGCAGTAACCCCCTGGGGTGAGCAGTTCTTC. This chain joins TRBV5-1 and TRBJ2-1; no definite D call. Germline CDR1 reads SGHRS; CDR2 reads YFSETQ. CDR3 length: 16 residues. Trimming cost V 0 bases and J 9 bases, with 19 bases left between them.

V is TRBV2 and J is TRBJ1-2; tentatively, D is TRBD1 (5 bases). The CDR3 consists of 14 residues. Germline V gives CDR1 SNHLY, CDR2 FYNNEI. Trimming removed 7 bases at V and 4 bases at J, with 16 bases between. Here the CDR3 DNA reads TGTGCCAGCACCCCCGGGACTTTCCTCTATGGCTACACCTTC. It encodes CASTPGTFLYGYTF.